The 26 T cell receptor beta chains reported below all come from one sample, sequenced in a study of blood T cell repertoires in COVID-19. Data came from immunoSEQ multiplex PCR; TCRdb stores just in-frame clones and leaves some out. Found here are just under 150,000 clones, approximately 81% of them singletons; the top ten hold about 2.6%. Specimen: peripheral blood. Source of these receptors: a human donor with acute or convalescent COVID-19. The donor label of this sample is uncertain.

The chain combines TRBV19 with TRBJ1-6; the D gene is possibly TRBD1 (6 bases). Trimming stripped 3 bases from V and 5 bases from J, with 8 bases between. The CDR3 loop spans 14 amino acids. In germline, CDR1 is LNHDA, CDR2 SQIVND (reference sequence). For the CDR3, the DNA is TGTGCCAGTAGTATCAGGGGCGATAATTCACCCCTCCACTTT. Encoded protein: CASSIRGDNSPLHF.

The rearrangement joins TRBV6-5 to TRBJ1-2; 9 bases fit TRBD1. CDR1 and CDR2 (germline): MNHEY, SVGAGI. CDR3 length: 15 amino acids. With 4 bases clipped from V and 8 bases from J, the junction kept 11 bases outside the gene matches. This chain's CDR3 is CASSSTPGQGRGYTF. For the CDR3, the DNA is TGTGCCAGCAGTTCAACACCGGGACAGGGCCGGGGCTACACCTTC.

The V gene is TRBV19, the J gene TRBJ2-7, with D possibly TRBD1 on 5 matching bases. This CDR3 comprises 12 residues. CDR1 LNHDA and CDR2 SQIVND come from the germline V gene (reference sequence). Between the trimmed V and J ends, which lost 3 bases and 4 bases, there was a span of 7 bases. For the CDR3, the DNA is TGTGCCAGTAGTATGACAGATTACGAGCAGTACTTC. This translates into CASSMTDYEQYF.

V and J are TRBV19 and TRBJ1-5; D not certain. This CDR3 has 12 amino acids. Germline CDR1 and CDR2: LNHDA and SQIVND (reference sequence). V lost 7 bases and J lost 8, with 12 bases in between. The CDR3 DNA reads as TGTGCCAGTAACCAGTCAGGAAAGCCCCAGCATTTT. Translated, it gives CASNQSGKPQHF. The variable domain in full, completed from reference TRBV19 and TRBJ1-5, reads DGGITQSPKYLFRKEGQNVTLSCEQNLNHDAMYWYRQDPGQGLRLIYYSQIVNDFQKGDIAEGYSVSREKKESFPLTVTSAQKNPTAFYLCASNQSGKPQHFGDGTRLSIL.

This chain links TRBV4-2 with TRBJ2-7, with 9 bases lining up with TRBD1. The CDR3 sequence is 17 residues long. Germline lookup yields CDR1 LGHNA and CDR2 YNFKEQ. V was clipped by 1 base and J by 0 bases; unmatched bases: 7. The CDR3 DNA sequence: TGTGCCAGCAGCCAAGCAACCGGGACAGGGAGCTCCTACGAGCAGTACTTC. It translates to CASSQATGTGSSYEQYF.

V usage is TRBV29-1 and J usage is TRBJ1-1, with D hard to call. Germline lookup yields CDR1 SQVTM and CDR2 ANQGSEA. The CDR3 sequence is 15 residues long. V shed 6 bases and J shed 0 bases, with 17 bases lying between them. CDR3 amino acids: CSVLGYFGMNTEAFF. DNA for the CDR3: TGCAGCGTGTTAGGCTATTTCGGGATGAACACTGAAGCTTTCTTT.

This clone was counted between two and nine times. The rearrangement uses TRBV6-1 and TRBJ2-7; D is ambiguous. The germline V gene has CDR1 MNHNS and CDR2 SASEGT. There are 14 residues in the CDR3. V dropped 3 bases and J dropped 3 bases, with 12 bases sitting between them. As DNA, the CDR3 is TGTGCCAGCAGTGAGTCTGGCAACCACTACGAGCAGTACGTC. Translated, it gives CASSESGNHYEQYV.

This clone came up a few times. The rearrangement joins TRBV5-1 to TRBJ2-5; 15 bases fit TRBD2. The trim removed 4 bases at V and 5 bases at J, leaving 9 bases unmatched. Germline V gene lookup returns CDR1 SGHRS and CDR2 YFSETQ. There are 17 residues in the CDR3. The CDR3 nucleotides are TGCGCCAGCAGCACGAGGACTAGCGGGGGGGCATGGGAGACCCAGTACTTC. Residues: CASSTRTSGGAWETQYF.

J is TRBJ1-5 and V is TRBV5-1; unclear D gene. The CDR3 spans 16 residues. Germline CDR1 and CDR2: SGHRS and YFSETQ. The germline V and J ends were trimmed by 0 bases and 0 bases, with 10 bases remaining between them. Here the CDR3 DNA reads TGCGCCAGCAGCTTGGATGGTAGCTATAGCAATCAGCCCCAGCATTTT. Translating gives CASSLDGSYSNQPQHF.

The chain joins TRBV7-2 to TRBJ2-1, with TRBD2 as a possible D gene (6 bases). V was clipped by 1 base and J by 7 bases, with 14 bases between them. CDR3 size: 15 residues. Germline V gene data show CDR1 as SGHTA and CDR2 as FQGNSA. The CDR3 DNA sequence: TGTGCCAGCAGCTTAGAGGTCCTAGCGAGGAATGAGCAGTTCTTC. Translating gives CASSLEVLARNEQFF.

The chain joins TRBV28 to TRBJ1-2; 7 nucleotides align to TRBD1. In germline, CDR1 is MDHEN, CDR2 SYDVKM. This CDR3 has 11 residues. The V and J ends lost 5 bases and 10 bases, in that order; junction bases with no gene match: 4. CDR3 in DNA: TGTGCCAGCAGTGGACAGGCTCTCTACACCTTC. This codes for CASSGQALYTF.

This sequence joins TRBV24-1 and TRBJ2-2; 7 nucleotides align to TRBD1. The CDR3 contains 15 residues. CDR1 is KGHDR and CDR2 is SFDVKD in the germline V gene. V lost 4 bases to trimming and J lost 3 bases; unmatched junction nucleotides: 4. The CDR3 is CATSDEGADTGELFF. CDR3 nucleotides: TGTGCCACCAGTGACGAGGGGGCGGACACCGGGGAGCTGTTTTTT.

The J gene is TRBJ1-4, the V gene TRBV5-1, with 12 bases identical to TRBD1. V lost 8 bases, J lost 3 bases, and 5 bases stayed unmatched. Germline CDR1 SGHRS, CDR2 YFSETQ. This CDR3 is built from 15 residues. The CDR3 sequence: CASGTGGLSNEKLFF. In nucleotides, the CDR3 is TGCGCCAGTGGGACAGGGGGCTTATCTAATGAAAAACTGTTTTTT.

This chain connects TRBV28 to TRBJ1-6, with 9 bases identical to TRBD1. The CDR3 runs 14 residues. Germline V CDR1 and CDR2: MDHEN, SYDVKM. V lost 5 bases and J lost 10; bases outside the gene matches: 6. CDR3 residues: CASSPWTGDSPLHF. CDR3 bases: TGTGCCAGCAGTCCTTGGACAGGGGACTCACCCCTCCACTTT.

This clone was detected only once. The chain links TRBV7-9 to TRBJ1-4; tentatively, D is TRBD1 (6 bases). V lost 5 bases and J 7 bases, leaving 20 bases between the germline ends. There are 16 residues in the CDR3. From germline, CDR1 is SEHNR and CDR2 FQNEAQ (reference sequence). CDR3 in amino acids: CASSPSGGGVGEKLFF. The DNA of the CDR3 is TGTGCCAGCAGCCCCTCGGGAGGGGGGGTAGGTGAAAAACTGTTTTTT.

This rearrangement joins TRBV29-1 to TRBJ1-2; 7 bases line up with TRBD1. Germline trimming cut 1 base from V and 6 bases from J; bases unmatched to any gene: 8. Germline assignment: CDR1 SQVTM and CDR2 ANQGSEA. This CDR3 comprises 14 residues. CDR3 sequence: CSVEGQGRGNGYTF. CDR3 nucleotide sequence: TGCAGCGTTGAAGGACAGGGAAGGGGGAATGGCTACACCTTC.

The V and J genes are TRBV20-1 and TRBJ2-3; D unresolved. The CDR3 contains 13 residues. CDR1 is DFQATT and CDR2 is SNEGSKA in the germline V gene (reference sequence). V lost 3 bases to trimming and J lost 2 bases, with 9 bases between them. This CDR3 reads CSASRSNTDTQYF. CDR3 bases: TGCAGTGCTAGTCGGTCGAACACAGATACGCAGTATTTT.

The chain uses TRBV5-6 and TRBJ2-5; 7 bases agree with TRBD2. Per germline, CDR1 SGHDT and CDR2 YYEEEE. Trimming removed 5 bases from V and 5 bases from J; junction bases left unmatched: 12. The length of the CDR3 is 15 residues. CDR3 in amino acids: CASSKTGGRFETQYF. DNA for the CDR3: TGTGCCAGCAGTAAAACGGGGGGACGGTTTGAGACCCAGTACTTC. The variable domain in full, completed from reference TRBV5-6 and TRBJ2-5, reads DAGVTQSPTHLIKTRGQQVTLRCSPKSGHDTVSWYQQALGQGPQFIFQYYEEEERQRGNFPDRFSGHQFPNYSSELNVNALLLGDSALYLCASSKTGGRFETQYFGPGTRLLVL.

The chain links TRBV5-1 to TRBJ1-4; 11 bases map to TRBD1. CDR3 length: 16 amino acids. Germline loops: CDR1 SGHRS, CDR2 YFSETQ. Germline trimming cut 7 bases from V and 6 bases from J; bases unmatched to any gene: 11. CDR3 sequence (DNA): TGCGCCAGCTCACCCGGGACAGGGGGTATTTATGAAAAACTGTTTTTT. It encodes CASSPGTGGIYEKLFF.

The chain couples TRBV6-5 to TRBJ2-3; D is perhaps TRBD2 (6 bases). Trimming shortened V by 4 bases and J by 4 bases, and 12 bases separated the two germline ends. The CDR3 extends over 14 amino acids. Germline CDR1 and CDR2: MNHEY and SVGAGI. This chain's CDR3 is CASSLAGYPDTQYF. The CDR3 DNA sequence: TGTGCCAGCAGTTTGGCGGGGTACCCAGATACGCAGTATTTT.

In this sample, this clone turned up once. The chain is built from TRBV12-2 and TRBJ1-1; no DNA check was done on the table's D call, TRBD1. TRBV12-2 is shown as a pseudogene. This CDR3 region has 15 residues. The chain's CDR3 is CASRSRRWGRAEAFF. The CDR3 DNA is TGTGCAAGTCGCTCGAGGCGGTGGGGCAGAGCTGAAGCTTTCTTT.

The V call is TRBV11-3, the J call TRBJ1-2; D unclear. Germline loops: CDR1 SGHNT, CDR2 YENEEA. The CDR3 is made up of 15 amino acids. Deletions cut 2 bases from V and 6 bases from J, with 16 bases between. The CDR3 spells CASSLQSGGQDGYTF. Written as DNA, the CDR3 is TGTGCCAGCAGCTTACAATCCGGAGGGCAGGATGGCTACACCTTC.

This chain uses TRBV12-3 or TRBV12-4 with TRBJ1-2; D remains ambiguous. The CDR3 extends over 13 amino acids. Trimming left V 8 bases short and J 3 bases short, with 13 bases between. CDR3 bases: TGTGCCAGCCATTCGGGAGGGTACTATGGCTACACCTTC. Encoded protein: CASHSGGYYGYTF.

The chain recombines TRBV11-3 with TRBJ1-4; D uncertain. This CDR3 contains 16 residues. Trimming took 0 bases from V and 0 from J, leaving 8 bases between them. Germline CDR1 SGHNT, CDR2 YENEEA. The CDR3 is CASSLDLRATNEKLFF. CDR3 DNA: TGTGCCAGCAGCTTAGATTTGCGGGCAACTAATGAAAAACTGTTTTTT. Full variable domain (outside the CDR3, taken from reference TRBV11-3 and TRBJ1-4): EAGVVQSPRYKIIEKKQPVAFWCNPISGHNTLYWYLQNLGQGPELLIRYENEEAVDDSQLPKDRFSAERLKGVDSTLKIQPAELGDSAVYLCASSLDLRATNEKLFFGSGTQLSVL.

The rearrangement uses TRBV24-1 and TRBJ2-1; TRBD2 is a possible D gene (6 bases). The V gene's germline CDR1 is KGHDR and CDR2 SFDVKD. The CDR3 sequence is 15 residues long. V dropped 7 bases and J dropped 6 bases, with 18 bases sitting between them. The CDR3 DNA sequence: TGTGCCACCAGCGAAGTCGGGGGTCGAGGCAATGAGCAGTTCTTC. This translates into CATSEVGGRGNEQFF.

The chain employs TRBV7-3 and TRBJ2-5; no clear D. The CDR3 is 13 residues long. Per the germline V gene, CDR1 is SGHTA and CDR2 is FQGTGA. The ends were cut back, 2 bases at V and 2 bases at J, with 6 bases in the middle. As DNA, the CDR3 is TGTGCCAGCAGCTTAGTACAGCAAGAGACCCAGTACTTC. The encoded protein is CASSLVQQETQYF.